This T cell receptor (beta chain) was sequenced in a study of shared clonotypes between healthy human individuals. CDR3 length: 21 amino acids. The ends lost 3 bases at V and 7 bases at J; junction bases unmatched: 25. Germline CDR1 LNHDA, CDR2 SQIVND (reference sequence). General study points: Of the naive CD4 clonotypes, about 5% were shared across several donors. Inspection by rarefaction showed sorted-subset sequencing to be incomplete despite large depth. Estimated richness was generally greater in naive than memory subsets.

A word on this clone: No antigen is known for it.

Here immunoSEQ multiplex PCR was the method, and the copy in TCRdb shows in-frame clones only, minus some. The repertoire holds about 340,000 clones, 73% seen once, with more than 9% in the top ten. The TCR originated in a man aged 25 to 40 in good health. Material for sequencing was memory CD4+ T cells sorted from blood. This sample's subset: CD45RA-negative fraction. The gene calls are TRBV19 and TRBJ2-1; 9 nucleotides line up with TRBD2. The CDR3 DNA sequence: TGTGCCAGTAGTATGGCGACGGCCCAACTAGCGGGCCCAAATTACTGGAATGAGCAGTTCTTC. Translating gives CASSMATAQLAGPNYWNEQFF.